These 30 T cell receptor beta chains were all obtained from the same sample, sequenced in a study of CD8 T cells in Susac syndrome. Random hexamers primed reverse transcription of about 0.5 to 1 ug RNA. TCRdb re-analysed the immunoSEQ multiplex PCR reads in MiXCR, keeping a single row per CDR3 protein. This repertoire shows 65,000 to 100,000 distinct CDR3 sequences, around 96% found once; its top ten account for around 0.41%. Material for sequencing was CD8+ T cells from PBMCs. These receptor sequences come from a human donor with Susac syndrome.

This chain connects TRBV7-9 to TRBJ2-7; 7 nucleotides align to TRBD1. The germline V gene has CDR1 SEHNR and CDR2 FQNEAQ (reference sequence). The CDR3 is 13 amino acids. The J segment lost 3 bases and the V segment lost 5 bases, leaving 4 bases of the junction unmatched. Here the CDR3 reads CASSPGTDYEQYV. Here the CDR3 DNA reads TGTGCCAGCAGCCCCGGGACAGACTACGAGCAGTACGTC.

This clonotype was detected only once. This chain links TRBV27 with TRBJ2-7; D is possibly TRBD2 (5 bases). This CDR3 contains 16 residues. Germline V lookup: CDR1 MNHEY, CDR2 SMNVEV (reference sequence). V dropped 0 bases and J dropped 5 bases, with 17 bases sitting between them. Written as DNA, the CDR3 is TGTGCCAGCAGTTTATCGGCAGGCATGATCGGGAACGAGCAGTACTTC. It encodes CASSLSAGMIGNEQYF.

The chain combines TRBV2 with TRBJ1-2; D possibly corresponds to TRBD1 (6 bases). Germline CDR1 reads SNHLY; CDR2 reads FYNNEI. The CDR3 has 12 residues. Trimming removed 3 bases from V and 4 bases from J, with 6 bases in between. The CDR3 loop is CASSEDSYGYTF. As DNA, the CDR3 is TGTGCCAGCAGTGAGGACAGCTATGGCTACACCTTC.

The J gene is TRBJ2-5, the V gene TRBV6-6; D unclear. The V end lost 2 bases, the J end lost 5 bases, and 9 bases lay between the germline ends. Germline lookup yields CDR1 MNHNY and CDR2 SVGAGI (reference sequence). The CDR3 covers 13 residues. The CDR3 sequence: CASSYTQGETQYF. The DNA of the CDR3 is TGTGCCAGCAGTTACACGCAAGGGGAGACCCAGTACTTC.

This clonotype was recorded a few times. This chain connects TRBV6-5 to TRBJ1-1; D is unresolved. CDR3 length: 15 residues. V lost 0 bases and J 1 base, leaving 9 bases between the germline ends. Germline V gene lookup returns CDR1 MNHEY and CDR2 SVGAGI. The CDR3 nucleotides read TGTGCCAGCAGTTACTCGTCGTCAGGGAACACTGAAGCTTTCTTT. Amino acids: CASSYSSSGNTEAFF.

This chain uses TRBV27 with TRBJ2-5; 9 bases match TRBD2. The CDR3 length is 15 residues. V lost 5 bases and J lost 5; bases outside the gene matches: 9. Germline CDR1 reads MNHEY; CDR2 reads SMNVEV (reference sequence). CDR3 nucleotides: TGTGCCAGCAGTCTGGCGCGGGGGGGCCGGGAGACCCAGTACTTC. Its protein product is CASSLARGGRETQYF.

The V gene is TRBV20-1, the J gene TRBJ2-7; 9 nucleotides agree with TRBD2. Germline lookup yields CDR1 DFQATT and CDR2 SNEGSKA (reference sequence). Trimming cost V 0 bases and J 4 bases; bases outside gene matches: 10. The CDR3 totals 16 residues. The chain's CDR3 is CSARDLGLAGRYEQYF. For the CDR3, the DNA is TGCAGTGCTAGAGATCTTGGGCTAGCGGGACGTTACGAGCAGTACTTC.

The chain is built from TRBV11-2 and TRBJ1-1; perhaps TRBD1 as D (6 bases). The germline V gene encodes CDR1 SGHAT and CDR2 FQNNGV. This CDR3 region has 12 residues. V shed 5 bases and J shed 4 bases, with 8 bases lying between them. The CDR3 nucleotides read TGTGCCAGCAGCCTGGACAGCACTGAAGCTTTCTTT. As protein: CASSLDSTEAFF.

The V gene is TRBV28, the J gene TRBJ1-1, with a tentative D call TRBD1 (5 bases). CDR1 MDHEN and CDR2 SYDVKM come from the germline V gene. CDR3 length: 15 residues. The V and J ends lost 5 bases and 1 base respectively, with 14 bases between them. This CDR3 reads CASSPISTENTEAFF. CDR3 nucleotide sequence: TGTGCCAGCAGTCCAATCTCGACAGAGAACACTGAAGCTTTCTTT.

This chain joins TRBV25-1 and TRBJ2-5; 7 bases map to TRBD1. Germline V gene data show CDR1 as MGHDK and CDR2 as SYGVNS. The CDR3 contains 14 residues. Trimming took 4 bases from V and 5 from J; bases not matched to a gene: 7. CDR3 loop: CASSVDRAGETQYF. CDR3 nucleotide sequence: TGTGCCAGCAGTGTAGACAGGGCAGGGGAGACCCAGTACTTC.

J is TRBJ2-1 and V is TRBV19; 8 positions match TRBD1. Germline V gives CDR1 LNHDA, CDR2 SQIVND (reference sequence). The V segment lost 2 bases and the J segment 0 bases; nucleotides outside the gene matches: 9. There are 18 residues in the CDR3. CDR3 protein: CASSILGQVSSSYNEQFF. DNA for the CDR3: TGTGCCAGTAGTATATTGGGACAGGTCTCAAGCTCCTACAATGAGCAGTTCTTC.

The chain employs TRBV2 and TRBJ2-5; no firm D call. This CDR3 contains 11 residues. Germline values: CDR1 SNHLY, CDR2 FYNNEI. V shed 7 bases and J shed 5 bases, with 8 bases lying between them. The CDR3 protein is CASIVIETQYF. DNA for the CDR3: TGTGCCAGCATCGTAATCGAGACCCAGTACTTC.

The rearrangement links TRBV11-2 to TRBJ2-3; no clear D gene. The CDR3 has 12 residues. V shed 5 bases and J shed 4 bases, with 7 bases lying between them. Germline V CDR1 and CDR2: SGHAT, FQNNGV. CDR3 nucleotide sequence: TGTGCCAGCAGCCCCTTTCCAGATACGCAGTATTTT. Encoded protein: CASSPFPDTQYF.

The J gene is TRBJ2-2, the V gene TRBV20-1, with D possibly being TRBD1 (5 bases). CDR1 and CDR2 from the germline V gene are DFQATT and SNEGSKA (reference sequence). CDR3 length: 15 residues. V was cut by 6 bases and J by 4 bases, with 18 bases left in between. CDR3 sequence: CSAHPPQDSTGELFF. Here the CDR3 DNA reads TGCAGTGCCCACCCTCCACAGGATAGCACCGGGGAGCTGTTTTTT.

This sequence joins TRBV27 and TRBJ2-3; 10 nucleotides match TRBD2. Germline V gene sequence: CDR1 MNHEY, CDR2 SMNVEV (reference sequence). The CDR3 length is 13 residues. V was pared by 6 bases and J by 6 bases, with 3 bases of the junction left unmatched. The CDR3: CASRLAGSDTQYF. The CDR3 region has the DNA TGTGCCAGCAGACTAGCGGGATCGGATACGCAGTATTTT.

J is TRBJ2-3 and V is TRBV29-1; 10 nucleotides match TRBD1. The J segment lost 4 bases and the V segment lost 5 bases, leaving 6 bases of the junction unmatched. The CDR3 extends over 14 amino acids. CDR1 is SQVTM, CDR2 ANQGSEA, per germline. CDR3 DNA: TGCAGCGTTTATGGGACAGGGGACCCAGATACGCAGTATTTT. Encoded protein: CSVYGTGDPDTQYF.

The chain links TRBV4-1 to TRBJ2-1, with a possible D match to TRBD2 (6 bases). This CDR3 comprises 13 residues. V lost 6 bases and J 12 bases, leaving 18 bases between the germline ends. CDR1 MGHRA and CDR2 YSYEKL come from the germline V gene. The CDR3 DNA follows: TGCGCCAGCAGGAAGCTGGACCGGGAGACGCAGTTCTTC. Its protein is CASRKLDRETQFF.

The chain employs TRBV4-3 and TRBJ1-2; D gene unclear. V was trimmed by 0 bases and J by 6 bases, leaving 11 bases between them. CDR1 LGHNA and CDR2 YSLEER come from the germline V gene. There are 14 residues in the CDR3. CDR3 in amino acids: CASSQDRAVNGYTF. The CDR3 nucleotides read TGCGCCAGCAGCCAAGATCGTGCGGTTAATGGCTACACCTTC.

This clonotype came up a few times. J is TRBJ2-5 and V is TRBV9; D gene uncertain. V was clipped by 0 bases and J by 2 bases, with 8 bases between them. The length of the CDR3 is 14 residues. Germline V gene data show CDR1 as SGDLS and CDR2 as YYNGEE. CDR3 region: CASSVGNSQETQYF. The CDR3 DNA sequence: TGTGCCAGCAGCGTAGGGAACAGTCAAGAGACCCAGTACTTC.

The CDR3: CASSFRGRADTQYF. The CDR3 nucleotides are TGTGCCAGCAGCTTCAGGGGGCGGGCGGATACGCAGTATTTT. This rearrangement joins TRBV13 to TRBJ2-3; 8 bases are shared with TRBD1. J lost 6 bases, V lost 3 bases, and 5 bases had no gene match. The germline V gene has CDR1 PRHDT and CDR2 FYEKMQ (reference sequence). The CDR3 loop spans 14 amino acids.

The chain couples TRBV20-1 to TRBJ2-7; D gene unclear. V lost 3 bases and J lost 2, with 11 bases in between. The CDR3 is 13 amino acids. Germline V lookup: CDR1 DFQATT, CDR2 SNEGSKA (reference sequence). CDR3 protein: CSARSVEAYEQYV. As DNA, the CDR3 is TGCAGTGCTAGGTCGGTGGAAGCCTACGAGCAGTACGTC.

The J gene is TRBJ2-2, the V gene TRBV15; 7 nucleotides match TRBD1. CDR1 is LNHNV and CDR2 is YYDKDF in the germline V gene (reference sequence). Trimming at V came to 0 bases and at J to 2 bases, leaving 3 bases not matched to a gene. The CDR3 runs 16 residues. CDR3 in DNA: TGTGCCACCAGCAGAGACAGGGACAGTAACACCGGGGAGCTGTTTTTT. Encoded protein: CATSRDRDSNTGELFF.

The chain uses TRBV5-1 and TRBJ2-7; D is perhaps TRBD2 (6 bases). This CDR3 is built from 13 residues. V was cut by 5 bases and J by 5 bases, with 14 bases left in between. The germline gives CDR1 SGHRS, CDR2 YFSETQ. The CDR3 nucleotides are TGCGCCAGCAGTCATGGAGGGCGTCACGAGCAGTACTTC. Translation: CASSHGGRHEQYF.

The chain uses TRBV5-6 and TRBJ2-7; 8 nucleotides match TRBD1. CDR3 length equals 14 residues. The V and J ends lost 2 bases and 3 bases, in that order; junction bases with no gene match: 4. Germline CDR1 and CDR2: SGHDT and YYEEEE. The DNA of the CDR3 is TGTGCCAGCAGCTTCGGGACAGGTTACTACGAGCAGTACTTC. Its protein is CASSFGTGYYEQYF. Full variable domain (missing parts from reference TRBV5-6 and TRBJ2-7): DAGVTQSPTHLIKTRGQQVTLRCSPKSGHDTVSWYQQALGQGPQFIFQYYEEEERQRGNFPDRFSGHQFPNYSSELNVNALLLGDSALYLCASSFGTGYYEQYFGPGTRLTVT.

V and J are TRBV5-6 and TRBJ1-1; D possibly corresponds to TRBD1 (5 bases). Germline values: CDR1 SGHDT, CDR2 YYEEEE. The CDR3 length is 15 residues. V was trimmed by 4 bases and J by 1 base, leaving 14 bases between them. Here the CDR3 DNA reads TGTGCCAGCAGCCGTTCGGGGGGAGCGAACACTGAAGCTTTCTTT. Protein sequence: CASSRSGGANTEAFF.

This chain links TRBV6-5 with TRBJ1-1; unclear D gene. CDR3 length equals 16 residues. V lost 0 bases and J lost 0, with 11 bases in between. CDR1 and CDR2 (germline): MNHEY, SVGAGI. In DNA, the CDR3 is TGTGCCAGCAGTTACTCTCCCAGGACCCTGAACACTGAAGCTTTCTTT. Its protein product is CASSYSPRTLNTEAFF.

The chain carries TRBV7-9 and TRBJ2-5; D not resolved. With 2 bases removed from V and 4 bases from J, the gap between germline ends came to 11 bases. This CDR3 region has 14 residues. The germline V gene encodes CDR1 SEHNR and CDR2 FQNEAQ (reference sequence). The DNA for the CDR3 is TGTGCCAGCAGCTTAATCGGCCAGCCAGAGACCCAGTACTTC. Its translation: CASSLIGQPETQYF. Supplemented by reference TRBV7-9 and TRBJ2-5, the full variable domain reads DTGVSQNPRHKITKRGQNVTFRCDPISEHNRLYWYRQTLGQGPEFLTYFQNEAQLEKSRLLSDRFSAERPKGSFSTLEIQRTEQGDSAMYLCASSLIGQPETQYFGPGTRLLVL.

The CDR3, as DNA: TGTGCCAGCAGCCGGGCCACGTACTATGGCTACACCTTC. Its translation: CASSRATYYGYTF. The genes are TRBV9 and TRBJ1-2; D remains unclear. The CDR3 sequence is 13 residues long. The V and J ends lost 4 bases and 3 bases respectively, with 10 bases between them. Germline V gene data show CDR1 as SGDLS and CDR2 as YYNGEE.

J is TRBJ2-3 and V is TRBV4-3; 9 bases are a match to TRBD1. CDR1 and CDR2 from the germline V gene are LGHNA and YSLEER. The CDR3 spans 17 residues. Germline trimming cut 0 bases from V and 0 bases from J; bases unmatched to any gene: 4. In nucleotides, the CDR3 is TGCGCCAGCAGCCAAGAAGCCGGGACAGGGAGCACAGATACGCAGTATTTT. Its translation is CASSQEAGTGSTDTQYF.

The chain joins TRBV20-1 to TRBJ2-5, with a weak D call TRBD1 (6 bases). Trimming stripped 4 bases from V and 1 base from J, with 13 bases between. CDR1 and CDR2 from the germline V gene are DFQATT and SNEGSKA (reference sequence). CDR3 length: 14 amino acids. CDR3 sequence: CSATQTGLQETQYF. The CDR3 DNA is TGCAGTGCTACCCAGACAGGCCTCCAAGAGACCCAGTACTTC.